The T cell receptor (beta chain) described here comes from a study of CD8+ T cells in alopecia areata. This clone was picked up a small number of times. Its antigen is not known. Extracted RNA was reverse transcribed into cDNA, the sequencing template. Data came from immunoSEQ multiplex PCR; TCRdb stores just in-frame clones and leaves some out. The repertoire holds about 150,000 clones, with around 47% as singletons. The study's findings and limits: Scalp samples also yield sequences of resident alphabeta T cells from normal skin.

In germline, CDR1 is SQVTM, CDR2 ANQGSEA. With V trimmed by 0 bases and J by 7 bases, 9 bases remained unmatched. The CDR3 covers 15 residues. J is TRBJ2-1 and V is TRBV29-1; 7 bases match TRBD2. The TCR comes from a human donor with alopecia areata. The sequenced material came from CD4+ T cells sorted from blood. This CDR3 reads CSVEEIEWEGNEQFF. The CDR3 DNA reads as TGCAGCGTTGAAGAGATTGAATGGGAGGGTAATGAGCAGTTCTTC.